A single sample is the source of the 17 T cell receptor beta chains below, sequenced in a study of blood T cell repertoires in COVID-19. This table comes from immunoSEQ multiplex PCR, and its TCRdb copy is limited to in-frame clones, with some not included. This sample has 100,000 or so clones, with roughly 84% found just once. The sample taken for sequencing was peripheral blood. All receptors derive from a woman between 55 and 75 years old in a cohort sampled during active or convalescent COVID-19.

The chain has TRBV10-1 and TRBJ1-1; 9 bases are a match to TRBD1. V shed 8 bases and J 5 bases; nucleotides not matched to a gene: 9. The CDR3 sequence is 14 residues long. CDR1 WNHNN and CDR2 SYGVQD come from the germline V gene (reference sequence). The CDR3 DNA is TGCGCCAGCCTCCGACAGGGGGAGAAAACTGAAGCTTTCTTT. Translation gives CASLRQGEKTEAFF.

This rearrangement joins TRBV6-5 to TRBJ1-1; possibly TRBD1 for D (5 bases). CDR1 and CDR2 (germline): MNHEY, SVGAGI. The V and J ends lost 2 bases and 8 bases respectively, with 6 bases between them. The CDR3 runs to 11 residues. CDR3 DNA sequence: TGTGCCAGCAGTTACAGGGGAGAAGCTTTCTTT. Residues: CASSYRGEAFF.

V gene TRBV28 combines with J gene TRBJ1-3; D uncertain. This CDR3 is 13 amino acids long. The ends were cut back, 10 bases at V and 4 bases at J, with 14 bases in the middle. Germline V gene lookup returns CDR1 MDHEN and CDR2 SYDVKM. In DNA form, the CDR3 reads TGTGCCACCTCTGAATTTCGGGGAAACACCATATATTTT. This translates into CATSEFRGNTIYF.

This chain joins TRBV2 and TRBJ1-1, with D perhaps matching TRBD1 (6 bases). V was pared by 6 bases and J by 11 bases, with 22 bases between. Germline-derived CDR1 and CDR2 are SNHLY and FYNNEI. CDR3 length: 14 amino acids. CDR3 protein: CASSPMGETGMAFF. The CDR3 DNA reads as TGTGCCAGCAGCCCTATGGGGGAAACAGGGATGGCTTTCTTT.

The chain links TRBV2 to TRBJ2-3, with D uncertain. The germline CDR1 and CDR2 sequences are SNHLY and FYNNEI. Trimming stripped 1 base from V and 1 base from J, with 9 bases between. The CDR3 consists of 15 residues. The CDR3 nucleotides are TGTGCCAGCAGTGAAGGGGCCAGTGGCACAGATACGCAGTATTTT. Protein product: CASSEGASGTDTQYF.

V gene TRBV11-1 combines with J gene TRBJ1-2; D gene unclear. The V end was cut by 5 bases, the J end by 4 bases, with 17 bases between. CDR3 length: 15 residues. Germline values: CDR1 SGHAT, CDR2 FQDESV (reference sequence). CDR3 in DNA: TGTGCCAGCAGCCCGAGATGGGCATCCGTCTATGGCTACACCTTC. Protein sequence: CASSPRWASVYGYTF.

This chain connects TRBV7-2 to TRBJ1-3, with D possibly matching TRBD1 (6 bases). Germline loops: CDR1 SGHTA, CDR2 FQGNSA. This CDR3 comprises 15 residues. The V end was cut by 1 base, the J end by 3 bases, with 10 bases between. The CDR3 is CASSLDRARGNTIYF. The CDR3 coding sequence is TGTGCCAGCAGCTTAGACAGGGCGCGTGGAAACACCATATATTTT. The whole variable domain, remainder taken from reference TRBV7-2 and TRBJ1-3, is GAGVSQSPSNKVTEKGKDVELRCDPISGHTALYWYRQSLGQGLEFLIYFQGNSAPDKSGLPSDRFSAERTGGSVSTLTIQRTQQEDSAVYLCASSLDRARGNTIYFGEGSWLTVV.

This clone has a single count. The V and J genes are TRBV6-5 and TRBJ2-1; TRBD1 matches 9 bases. Losses at the gene ends were 6 bases for V and 6 bases for J; bases not matched to a gene: 3. Germline loops: CDR1 MNHEY, CDR2 SVGAGI. CDR3 length: 13 amino acids. This chain's CDR3 is CASRKTGGNEQFF. In DNA form, the CDR3 reads TGTGCCAGCAGAAAGACAGGGGGCAATGAGCAGTTCTTC.

The genes are TRBV5-1 and TRBJ1-2; TRBD1 is a possible D gene (5 bases). This CDR3 has 13 amino acids. Germline CDR1 and CDR2: SGHRS and YFSETQ. The V end lost 0 bases, the J end lost 6 bases, and 9 bases lay between the germline ends. The CDR3 protein is CASSLDRPNGYTF. As DNA, the CDR3 is TGCGCCAGCAGCTTGGACAGGCCAAATGGCTACACCTTC.

The CDR3 bases are TGTGCCAGCAGCTCAAGGAGGGACAGTCGGGCAGATACGCAGTATTTT. Protein: CASSSRRDSRADTQYF. The rearrangement uses TRBV5-8 and TRBJ2-3; TRBD1 is a possible D gene (7 bases). The V gene lost 3 bases and the J gene lost 4 bases, with 18 bases spanning the gap. The CDR3 extends over 16 amino acids. Germline loops: CDR1 SGHTS, CDR2 YDEGEE.

The V call is TRBV2, the J call TRBJ1-2; 9 bases fit TRBD1. Germline lookup yields CDR1 SNHLY and CDR2 FYNNEI. Losses at the gene ends were 5 bases for V and 7 bases for J; bases not matched to a gene: 8. The CDR3 loop spans 14 amino acids. DNA for the CDR3: TGTGCCAGCAGTCCCGGGACAGGGCCTTCTGGCTACACCTTC. This sequence encodes CASSPGTGPSGYTF.

The rearrangement links TRBV12-2 to TRBJ1-2; the table calls TRBD1, which could not be checked here. TRBV12-2 is given as a pseudogene. The CDR3 sequence is 14 residues long. The CDR3 reads CASRLAPTVYGYTF. The CDR3 DNA is TGTGCAAGTCGCTTAGCGCCGACAGTCTATGGCTACACCTTC.

This rearrangement joins TRBV5-1 to TRBJ1-4; tentative D call: TRBD1 (5 bases). The CDR3 sequence is 18 residues long. Germline V CDR1 and CDR2: SGHRS, YFSETQ. Trimming stripped 0 bases from V and 4 bases from J, with 19 bases between. The CDR3 coding sequence is TGCGCCAGCAGCTTGGGCGGGGCCGTCAATGGGGTTAATGAAAAACTGTTTTTT. Amino acids: CASSLGGAVNGVNEKLFF.

The gene calls are TRBV6-5 and TRBJ1-2; a possible D gene is TRBD1 (5 bases). There are 13 residues in the CDR3. Per the germline V gene, CDR1 is MNHEY and CDR2 is SVGAGI. Deletions cut 5 bases from V and 3 bases from J, with 10 bases between. CDR3 amino acids: CASSNQGYYGYTF. Here the CDR3 DNA reads TGTGCCAGCAGTAACCAGGGCTACTATGGCTACACCTTC.

This sequence joins TRBV5-1 and TRBJ1-1, with 8 bases that match TRBD1. The CDR3 is 14 residues long. The germline V gene encodes CDR1 SGHRS and CDR2 YFSETQ. V was pared by 7 bases and J by 3 bases, with 8 bases of the junction left unmatched. CDR3 protein: CASFRTGMDTEAFF. The CDR3 DNA is TGCGCCAGCTTTCGGACAGGGATGGACACTGAAGCTTTCTTT.

This clone was seen only a few times. This chain links TRBV6-5 with TRBJ1-3; D call uncertain. The ends were cut back, 4 bases at V and 0 bases at J, with 7 bases in the middle. The CDR3 is 14 amino acids. CDR1 MNHEY and CDR2 SVGAGI come from the germline V gene. The CDR3 protein is CASSSGSSGNTIYF. Here the CDR3 DNA reads TGTGCCAGCAGTTCCGGGAGCTCTGGAAACACCATATATTTT.

This chain connects TRBV7-2 to TRBJ1-2; 8 bases map to TRBD1. The V gene's germline CDR1 is SGHTA and CDR2 FQGNSA. CDR3 length: 13 residues. The J segment lost 9 bases and the V segment lost 4 bases, leaving 7 bases of the junction unmatched. The CDR3 DNA reads TGTGCCAGCAGCTCCCGGACAGGGAGAAGCTACACCTTC. Translation gives CASSSRTGRSYTF.